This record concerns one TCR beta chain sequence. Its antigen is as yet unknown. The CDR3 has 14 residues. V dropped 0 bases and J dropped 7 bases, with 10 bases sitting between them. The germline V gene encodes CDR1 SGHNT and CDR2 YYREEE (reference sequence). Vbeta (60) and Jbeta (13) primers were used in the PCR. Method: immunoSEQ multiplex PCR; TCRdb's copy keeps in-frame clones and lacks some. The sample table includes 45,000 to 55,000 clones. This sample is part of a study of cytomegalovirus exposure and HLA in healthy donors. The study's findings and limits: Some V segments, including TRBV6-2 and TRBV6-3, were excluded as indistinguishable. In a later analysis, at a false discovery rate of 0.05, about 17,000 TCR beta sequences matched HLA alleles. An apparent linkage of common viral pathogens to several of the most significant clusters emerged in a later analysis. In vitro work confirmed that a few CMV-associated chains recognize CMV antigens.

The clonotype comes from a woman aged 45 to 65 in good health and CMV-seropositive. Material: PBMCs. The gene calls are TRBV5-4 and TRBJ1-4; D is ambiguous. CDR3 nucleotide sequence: TGTGCCAGCAGCTTGGACCCCCCGGGTGAAAAACTGTTTTTT. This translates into CASSLDPPGEKLFF.